This passage covers 21 T cell receptor beta chains from one sample sequenced in a study of Graves' ophthalmopathy and Graves' hyperthyroidism. The authors amplified TCR beta CDR3 regions, and they did so from RNA transcripts for repertoire sequencing. HTBI primers were employed in first-round RT-PCR, then a second-round multiplex PCR followed. TCRdb re-called the multiplex PCR reads through MiXCR, storing one row per CDR3 protein. The data show 660,000 or so distinct CDR3 sequences, just over 40% seen once. The source material was peripheral blood. The receptors were sampled from an adult man with Graves' ophthalmopathy.

With respect to this clonotype: Relative to the germline gene, one junction end is altered; a read error may explain this. V usage is TRBV25-1 and J usage is TRBJ2-2; tentatively, D is TRBD1 (5 bases). This CDR3 spans 15 amino acids. Looked up from germline, CDR1 is MGHDK and CDR2 is SYGVNS. The CDR3 region has the DNA TGTGCCAGCAGTGAAGAGACAGTCAACATCGGGGAGCTGTTTTTT. This codes for CASSEETVNIGELFF.

This clonotype was seen at least ten times. The chain uses TRBV7-9 and TRBJ1-1; tentatively, D is TRBD1 (5 bases). From germline, CDR1 is SEHNR and CDR2 FQNEAQ (reference sequence). The CDR3 is made up of 15 amino acids. V was cut by 5 bases and J by 4 bases, with 17 bases left in between. The CDR3 nucleotides are TGTGCCAGCAGCCCACCGGGACCGCGTGTCACTGAAGCTTTCTTT. It yields the protein CASSPPGPRVTEAFF.

This clonotype was seen more than once but under ten times. The rearrangement links TRBV2 to TRBJ2-3; D gene ambiguous. This CDR3 is built from 12 residues. V was shortened by 1 base and J by 7 bases, with 6 bases between the two germline ends. Per germline, CDR1 SNHLY and CDR2 FYNNEI. The CDR3 protein is CASSEGWNTQYF. CDR3 DNA sequence: TGTGCCAGCAGTGAAGGGTGGAATACGCAGTATTTT.

Only a few counts were recorded for this clonotype. The chain couples TRBV2 to TRBJ2-7; 7 positions agree with TRBD1. The V gene's germline CDR1 is SNHLY and CDR2 FYNNEI. The CDR3 consists of 14 residues. V lost 9 bases and J lost 2; bases outside the gene matches: 10. CDR3 in DNA: TGTGCCAGAGGCCCGACAGGGAACCCCTACGAGCAGTACTTC. As protein: CARGPTGNPYEQYF.

As for this clonotype: One base away lies a much larger clone, so this may be a sequencing read error. This chain connects TRBV12-5 to TRBJ1-1; TRBD1 is a possible D gene (6 bases). Per germline, CDR1 LGHNT and CDR2 FRNRAP. The CDR3 length is 11 residues. CDR3 region: CAGSRGQEAFF. CDR3 in DNA: TGTGCCGGTTCACGCGGACAGGAAGCTTTCTTT.

The gene calls are TRBV2 and TRBJ1-1; D might be TRBD1 (5 bases). V lost 6 bases and J lost 6, with 8 bases in between. In germline, CDR1 is SNHLY, CDR2 FYNNEI. This CDR3 spans 11 amino acids. The CDR3 region is CASRGGSEAFF. Written as DNA, the CDR3 is TGTGCCAGCAGGGGGGGATCTGAAGCTTTCTTT.

This clonotype was observed at least ten times. V gene TRBV29-1 combines with J gene TRBJ2-7, with D possibly being TRBD2 (5 bases). Germline V gene lookup returns CDR1 SQVTM and CDR2 ANQGSEA. The CDR3 runs to 13 residues. With 4 bases removed from V and 0 bases from J, the gap between germline ends came to 10 bases. The CDR3 reads CSVVGGGSYEQYF. The CDR3 DNA sequence: TGCAGCGTTGTCGGAGGCGGCTCCTACGAGCAGTACTTC.

The rearrangement links TRBV2 to TRBJ1-5; TRBD1 might be the D (5 bases). V was pared by 6 bases and J by 11 bases, with 17 bases between. This CDR3 has 13 residues. Germline-derived CDR1 and CDR2 are SNHLY and FYNNEI. CDR3 nucleotides: TGTGCCAGCAGCACCCAGCGGGACGAGACCCAGCATTTT. Its translation: CASSTQRDETQHF.

This chain joins TRBV29-1 and TRBJ2-4, with TRBD1 matching over 8 bases. V lost 1 base and J lost 3; bases outside the gene matches: 8. The CDR3 length is 16 residues. Germline-derived CDR1 and CDR2 are SQVTM and ANQGSEA. The CDR3 protein is CSVEGRGQDVKNIQYF. As DNA, the CDR3 is TGCAGCGTTGAAGGCAGGGGGCAAGACGTCAAAAACATTCAGTACTTC.

This chain joins TRBV6-1 and TRBJ2-7; 9 bases line up with TRBD1. CDR1 is MNHNS, CDR2 SASEGT, per germline. V shed 5 bases and J 5 bases; nucleotides not matched to a gene: 10. The CDR3 spans 15 residues. The CDR3 reads CASSPIQGAPNEQYF. In nucleotides, the CDR3 is TGTGCCAGCAGTCCAATACAGGGGGCACCCAACGAGCAGTACTTC.

The rearrangement links TRBV20-1 to TRBJ1-2; D unresolved. The CDR3 runs to 13 residues. Trimming stripped 6 bases from V and 7 bases from J, with 18 bases between. CDR1 is DFQATT, CDR2 SNEGSKA, per germline (reference sequence). DNA for the CDR3: TGCAGTGCGCTAGACGATCCCCTCTGTGGCTACACCTTC. It translates to CSALDDPLCGYTF.

The chain combines TRBV6-6 with TRBJ1-5; 9 nucleotides agree with TRBD1. V lost 7 bases to trimming and J lost 7 bases; unmatched junction nucleotides: 8. CDR1 is MNHNY, CDR2 SVGAGI, per germline (reference sequence). This CDR3 comprises 14 residues. CDR3 nucleotide sequence: TGTGCCAGCAACAAACAGGGGGCCGGGCAGCCCCAGCATTTT. It is translated as CASNKQGAGQPQHF.

This clonotype has ten or more counts. The gene calls are TRBV10-3 and TRBJ2-7, with 11 bases matching TRBD1. The CDR3 covers 14 residues. Germline CDR1 ENHRY, CDR2 SYGVKD. The V segment lost 4 bases and the J segment 6 bases; nucleotides outside the gene matches: 5. DNA of the CDR3: TGTGCCATCAGTGGGGACAGGGGGTCTGGCGAGCAGTACTTC. It encodes CAISGDRGSGEQYF.

The rearrangement joins TRBV10-3 to TRBJ1-5; D not resolved. Trimming cost V 7 bases and J 0 bases, with 7 bases left between them. This CDR3 has 13 amino acids. Germline CDR1 ENHRY, CDR2 SYGVKD. This CDR3 reads CAITRYSNQPQHF. CDR3 coding DNA: TGTGCCATCACCAGATATAGCAATCAGCCCCAGCATTTT.

The chain links TRBV4-2 to TRBJ2-7; tentative D call: TRBD1 (6 bases). V was shortened by 2 bases and J by 4 bases, with 15 bases between the two germline ends. CDR1 and CDR2 from the germline V gene are LGHNA and YNFKEQ. The CDR3 is 15 amino acids. CDR3 loop: CASSQNAGELYEQYF. The CDR3 DNA is TGTGCCAGCAGCCAAAACGCAGGGGAACTTTACGAGCAGTACTTC.

The rearrangement joins TRBV19 to TRBJ2-7; 8 nucleotides align to TRBD2. The CDR3 length is 13 residues. Germline-derived CDR1 and CDR2 are LNHDA and SQIVND (reference sequence). The ends lost 6 bases at V and 7 bases at J; junction bases unmatched: 8. The CDR3 is CASRRPSGSEQYF. The CDR3 DNA reads as TGTGCCAGTAGGAGACCGAGCGGGAGTGAGCAGTACTTC.

This clonotype was observed a few times. This sequence may be a read error, since a much larger clone differs from it by one base. V and J are TRBV7-9 and TRBJ2-5; the D gene could be TRBD1 or TRBD2 (5 bases each). Trimming took 6 bases from V and 5 from J, leaving 16 bases between them. In germline, CDR1 is SEHNR, CDR2 FQNEAQ (reference sequence). The CDR3 spans 14 residues. The CDR3 spells CASRPGAAEETQYF. DNA of the CDR3: TGTGCCAGCAGACCCGGGGCAGCTGAGGAGACCCAGTACTTC.

Only a few counts were recorded for this clonotype. V is TRBV7-8 and J is TRBJ2-2; D possibly corresponds to TRBD2 (6 bases). This CDR3 has 18 residues. V lost 2 bases to trimming and J lost 5 bases, with 21 bases between them. Germline CDR1 and CDR2: SGHVS and FQNEAQ. The DNA of the CDR3 is TGTGCCAGCAGCTTAATCCTAGCGTGGGAGATTAAAACCGGGGAGCTGTTTTTT. The encoded protein is CASSLILAWEIKTGELFF.

V usage is TRBV29-1 and J usage is TRBJ2-1; weak D call: TRBD2 (7 bases). V dropped 4 bases and J dropped 12 bases, with 16 bases sitting between them. The germline V gene has CDR1 SQVTM and CDR2 ANQGSEA. The CDR3 covers 12 residues. CDR3 in DNA: TGCAGCGTTGGGGAGGGGGTAGCCGCGCAGTTCTTC. Protein: CSVGEGVAAQFF.

This clonotype appeared many times. The CDR3 coding sequence is TGTGCCAGCAGCGCGCATTCAGGGACGTATGGCTACACCTTC. Protein sequence: CASSAHSGTYGYTF. The chain has TRBV7-2 and TRBJ1-2; D possibly corresponds to TRBD1 (5 bases). CDR1 and CDR2 (germline): SGHTA, FQGNSA. This CDR3 region has 14 residues. Deletions cut 5 bases from V and 5 bases from J, with 15 bases between. Drawing the rest from reference TRBV7-2 and TRBJ1-2, the complete variable domain is GAGVSQSPSNKVTEKGKDVELRCDPISGHTALYWYRQSLGQGLEFLIYFQGNSAPDKSGLPSDRFSAERTGGSVSTLTIQRTQQEDSAVYLCASSAHSGTYGYTFGSGTRLTVV.

This clonotype came up many times. The chain carries TRBV6-1 and TRBJ1-1, with D perhaps TRBD1 (5 bases). V lost 3 bases and J 6 bases, leaving 17 bases between the germline ends. This CDR3 region has 15 residues. Germline V CDR1 and CDR2: MNHNS, SASEGT. The CDR3 region has the DNA TGTGCCAGCAGTGAGGACTCGGCCTCGGGGGCTGAAGCTTTCTTT. Protein sequence: CASSEDSASGAEAFF.